This T cell receptor beta chain was retrieved from a study of CD8 T cells in ankylosing spondylitis. CDR1 is SGHTA, CDR2 FQGNSA, per germline. The CDR3 has 13 residues. V shed 7 bases and J shed 4 bases, with 11 bases lying between them. Comment on this clonotype: Its antigen is not identified.

The study, taken as a whole, reports: Relatively scarce in peripheral blood, disease-linked clones were CD8+. In ankylosing spondylitis blood, a motif of about 8 highly homologous TCR beta variants appeared characteristic.

One entry per CDR3 protein, called by TCRdb with MiXCR from the 5' RACE reads. Found here are some 200,000 distinct CDR3 sequences, around 13% of them singletons; the top ten hold more than 15%. This receptor was identified in a male donor with ankylosing spondylitis or in good health (not recorded which). Sequencing was performed on blood, either unsorted or a sorted T cell fraction (not recorded which). This chain uses TRBV7-2 with TRBJ2-1; no clear D gene. The chain's CDR3 is CASKEVGYNEQFF. The CDR3 DNA reads as TGTGCCAGCAAGGAAGTAGGTTACAATGAGCAGTTCTTC. Filled out from reference TRBV7-2 and TRBJ2-1, the complete variable domain reads GAGVSQSPSNKVTEKGKDVELRCDPISGHTALYWYRQSLGQGLEFLIYFQGNSAPDKSGLPSDRFSAERTGGSVSTLTIQRTQQEDSAVYLCASKEVGYNEQFFGPGTRLTVL.